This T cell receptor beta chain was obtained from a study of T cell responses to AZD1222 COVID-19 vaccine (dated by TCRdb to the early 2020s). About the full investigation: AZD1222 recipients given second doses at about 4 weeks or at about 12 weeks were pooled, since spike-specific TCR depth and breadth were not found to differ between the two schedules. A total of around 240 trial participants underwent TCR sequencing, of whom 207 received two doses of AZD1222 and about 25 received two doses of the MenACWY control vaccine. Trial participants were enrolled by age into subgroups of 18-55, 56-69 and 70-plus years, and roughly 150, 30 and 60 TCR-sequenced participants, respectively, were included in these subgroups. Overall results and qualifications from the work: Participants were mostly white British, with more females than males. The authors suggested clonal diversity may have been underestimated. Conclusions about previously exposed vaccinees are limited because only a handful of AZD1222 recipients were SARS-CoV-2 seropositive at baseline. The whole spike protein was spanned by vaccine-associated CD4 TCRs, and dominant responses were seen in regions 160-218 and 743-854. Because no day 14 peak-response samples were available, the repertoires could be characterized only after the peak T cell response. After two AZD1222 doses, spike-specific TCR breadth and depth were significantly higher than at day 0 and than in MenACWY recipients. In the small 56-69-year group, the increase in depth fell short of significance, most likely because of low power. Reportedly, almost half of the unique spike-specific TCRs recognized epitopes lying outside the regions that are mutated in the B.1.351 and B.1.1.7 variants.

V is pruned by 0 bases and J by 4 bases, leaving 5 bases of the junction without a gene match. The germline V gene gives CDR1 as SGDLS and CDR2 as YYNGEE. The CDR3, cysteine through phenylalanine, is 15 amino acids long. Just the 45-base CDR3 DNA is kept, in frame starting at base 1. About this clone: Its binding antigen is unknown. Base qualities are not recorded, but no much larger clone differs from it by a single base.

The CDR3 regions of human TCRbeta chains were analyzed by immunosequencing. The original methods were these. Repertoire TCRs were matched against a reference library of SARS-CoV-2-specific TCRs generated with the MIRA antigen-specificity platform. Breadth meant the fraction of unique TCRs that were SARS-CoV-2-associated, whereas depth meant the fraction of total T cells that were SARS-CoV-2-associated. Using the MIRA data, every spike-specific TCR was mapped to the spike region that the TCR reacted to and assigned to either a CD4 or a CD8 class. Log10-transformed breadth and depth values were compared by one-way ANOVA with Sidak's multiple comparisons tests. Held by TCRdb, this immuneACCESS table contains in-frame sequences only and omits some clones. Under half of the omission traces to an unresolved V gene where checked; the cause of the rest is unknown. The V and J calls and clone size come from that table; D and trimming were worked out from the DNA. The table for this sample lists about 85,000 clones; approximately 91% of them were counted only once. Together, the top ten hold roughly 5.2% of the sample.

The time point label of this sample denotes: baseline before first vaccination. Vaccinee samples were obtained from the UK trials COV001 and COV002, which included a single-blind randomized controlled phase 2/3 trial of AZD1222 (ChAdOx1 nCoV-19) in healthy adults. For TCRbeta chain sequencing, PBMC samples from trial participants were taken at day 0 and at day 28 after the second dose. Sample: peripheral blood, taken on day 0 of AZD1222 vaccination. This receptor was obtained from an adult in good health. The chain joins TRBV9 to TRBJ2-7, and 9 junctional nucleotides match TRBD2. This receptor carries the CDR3 CASSVDPSGIYEQYF. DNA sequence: TGTGCCAGCAGCGTAGATCCTAGCGGGATATACGAGCAGTACTTC.